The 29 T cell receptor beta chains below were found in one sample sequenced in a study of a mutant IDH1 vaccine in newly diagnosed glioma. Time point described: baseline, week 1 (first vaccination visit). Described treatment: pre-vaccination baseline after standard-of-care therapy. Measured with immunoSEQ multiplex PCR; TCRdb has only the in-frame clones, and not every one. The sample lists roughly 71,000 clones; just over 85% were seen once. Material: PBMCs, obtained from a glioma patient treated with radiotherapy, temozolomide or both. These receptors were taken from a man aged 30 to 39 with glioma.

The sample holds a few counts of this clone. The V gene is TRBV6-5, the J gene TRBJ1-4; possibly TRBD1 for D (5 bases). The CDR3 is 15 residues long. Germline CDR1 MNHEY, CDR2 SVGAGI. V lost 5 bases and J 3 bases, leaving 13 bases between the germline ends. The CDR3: CASSLRDGPNEKLFF. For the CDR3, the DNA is TGTGCCAGCAGTCTTAGGGACGGCCCTAATGAAAAACTGTTTTTT.

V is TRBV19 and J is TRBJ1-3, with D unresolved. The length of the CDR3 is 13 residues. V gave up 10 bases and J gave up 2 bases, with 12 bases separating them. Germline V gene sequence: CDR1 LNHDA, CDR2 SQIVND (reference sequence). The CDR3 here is CATEVGTGNTIYF. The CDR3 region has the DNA TGTGCCACTGAGGTCGGTACTGGAAACACCATATATTTT.

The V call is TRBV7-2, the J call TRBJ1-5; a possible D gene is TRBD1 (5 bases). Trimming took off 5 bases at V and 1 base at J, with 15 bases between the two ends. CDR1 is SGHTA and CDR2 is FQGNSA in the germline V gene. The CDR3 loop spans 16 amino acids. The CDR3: CASSPPGGGSNQPQHF. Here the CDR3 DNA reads TGTGCCAGCAGCCCTCCTGGGGGTGGGAGCAATCAGCCCCAGCATTTT.

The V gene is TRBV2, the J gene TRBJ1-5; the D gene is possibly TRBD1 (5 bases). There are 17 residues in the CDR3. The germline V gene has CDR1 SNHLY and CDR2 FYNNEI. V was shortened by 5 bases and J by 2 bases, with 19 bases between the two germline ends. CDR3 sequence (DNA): TGTGCCAGCAGTACCACTTCAGGGACTCCGGGCAATCAGCCCCAGCATTTT. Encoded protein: CASSTTSGTPGNQPQHF.

The CDR3: CASSLVGGQVMYEQYF. The CDR3 DNA follows: TGCGCCAGCAGCTTGGTGGGGGGGCAGGTGATGTACGAGCAGTACTTC. The J gene is TRBJ2-7, the V gene TRBV5-1, with D tentatively TRBD2 (7 bases). CDR3 size: 16 residues. Trimming took 0 bases from V and 4 from J, leaving 17 bases between them. Germline lookup yields CDR1 SGHRS and CDR2 YFSETQ.

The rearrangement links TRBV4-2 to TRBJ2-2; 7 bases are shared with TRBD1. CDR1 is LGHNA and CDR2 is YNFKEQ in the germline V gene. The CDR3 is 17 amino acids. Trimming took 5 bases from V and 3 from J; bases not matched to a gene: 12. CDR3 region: CASSFRDRQLDTGELFF. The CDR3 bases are TGTGCCAGCAGCTTCCGGGACAGACAACTTGACACCGGGGAGCTGTTTTTT.

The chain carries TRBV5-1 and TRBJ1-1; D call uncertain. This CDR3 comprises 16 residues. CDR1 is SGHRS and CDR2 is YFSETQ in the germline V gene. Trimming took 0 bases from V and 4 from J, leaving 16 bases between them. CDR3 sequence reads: CASSLGGLLTLTEAFF. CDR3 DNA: TGCGCCAGCAGCTTGGGAGGCCTATTAACCCTCACTGAAGCTTTCTTT.

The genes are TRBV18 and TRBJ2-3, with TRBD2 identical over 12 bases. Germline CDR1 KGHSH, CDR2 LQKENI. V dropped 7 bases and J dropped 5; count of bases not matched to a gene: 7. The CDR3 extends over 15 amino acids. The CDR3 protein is CASLRLAGVEDTQYF. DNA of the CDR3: TGTGCCAGCTTAAGACTAGCGGGGGTCGAAGATACGCAGTATTTT.

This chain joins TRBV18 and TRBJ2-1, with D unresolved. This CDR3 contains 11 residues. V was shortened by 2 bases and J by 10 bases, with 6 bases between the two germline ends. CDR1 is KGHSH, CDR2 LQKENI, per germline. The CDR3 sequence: CASSPGTEQFF. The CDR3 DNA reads TGTGCCAGCTCACCAGGCACAGAGCAGTTCTTC.

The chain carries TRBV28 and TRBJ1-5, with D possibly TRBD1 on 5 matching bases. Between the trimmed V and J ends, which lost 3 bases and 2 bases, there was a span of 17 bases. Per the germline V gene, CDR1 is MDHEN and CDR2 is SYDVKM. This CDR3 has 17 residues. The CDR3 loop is CASSLGRAGVGNQPQHF. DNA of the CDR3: TGTGCCAGCAGTTTGGGCAGGGCGGGAGTAGGCAATCAGCCCCAGCATTTT.

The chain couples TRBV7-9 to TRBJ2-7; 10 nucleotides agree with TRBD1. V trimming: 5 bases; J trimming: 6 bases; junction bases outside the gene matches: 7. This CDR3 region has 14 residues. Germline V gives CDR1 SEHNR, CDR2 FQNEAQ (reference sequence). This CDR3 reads CASSRGQGSSEQYF. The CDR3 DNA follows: TGTGCCAGCAGCCGGGGACAGGGGAGCTCCGAGCAGTACTTC.

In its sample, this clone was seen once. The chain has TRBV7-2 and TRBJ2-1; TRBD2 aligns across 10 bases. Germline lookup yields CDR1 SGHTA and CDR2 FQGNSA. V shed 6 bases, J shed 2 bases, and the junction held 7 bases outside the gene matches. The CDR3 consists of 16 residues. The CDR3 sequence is CASRIRTSGTYNEQFF. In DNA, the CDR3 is TGTGCCAGCAGAATTAGGACTAGCGGCACCTACAATGAGCAGTTCTTC.

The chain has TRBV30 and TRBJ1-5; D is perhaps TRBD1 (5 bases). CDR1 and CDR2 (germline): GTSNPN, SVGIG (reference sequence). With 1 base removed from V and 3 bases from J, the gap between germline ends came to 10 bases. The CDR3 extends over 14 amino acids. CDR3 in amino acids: CAWSAGHLNQPQHF. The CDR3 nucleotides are TGTGCCTGGAGTGCCGGACACCTCAATCAGCCCCAGCATTTT.

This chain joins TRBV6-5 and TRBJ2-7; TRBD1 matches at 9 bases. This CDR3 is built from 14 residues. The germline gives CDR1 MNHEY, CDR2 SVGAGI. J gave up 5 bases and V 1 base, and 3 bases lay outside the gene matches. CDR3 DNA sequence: TGTGCCAGCAGTTACTGGGGACAGGGCCACGAGCAGTACTTC. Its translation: CASSYWGQGHEQYF.

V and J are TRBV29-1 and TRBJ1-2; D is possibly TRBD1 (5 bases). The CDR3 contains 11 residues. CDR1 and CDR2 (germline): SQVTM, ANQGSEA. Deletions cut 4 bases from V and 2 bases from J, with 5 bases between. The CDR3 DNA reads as TGCAGCGTTGGACAGAACTATGGCTACACCTTC. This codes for CSVGQNYGYTF. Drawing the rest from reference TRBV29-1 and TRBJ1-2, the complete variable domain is SAVISQKPSRDICQRGTSLTIQCQVDSQVTMMFWYRQQPGQSLTLIATANQGSEATYESGFVIDKFPISRPNLTFSTLTVSNMSPEDSSIYLCSVGQNYGYTFGSGTRLTVV.

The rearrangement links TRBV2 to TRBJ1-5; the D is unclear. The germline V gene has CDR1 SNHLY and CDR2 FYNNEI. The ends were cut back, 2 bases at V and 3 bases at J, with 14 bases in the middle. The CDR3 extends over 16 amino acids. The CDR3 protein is CASSEYGLSPNQPQHF. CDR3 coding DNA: TGTGCCAGCAGTGAATACGGTCTCAGCCCCAATCAGCCCCAGCATTTT.

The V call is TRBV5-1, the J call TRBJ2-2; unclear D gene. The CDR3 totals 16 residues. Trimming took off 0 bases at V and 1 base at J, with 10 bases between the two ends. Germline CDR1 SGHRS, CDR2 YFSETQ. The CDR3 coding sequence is TGCGCCAGCAGCTTGGAAGTAGTACAGAACACCGGGGAGCTGTTTTTT. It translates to CASSLEVVQNTGELFF.

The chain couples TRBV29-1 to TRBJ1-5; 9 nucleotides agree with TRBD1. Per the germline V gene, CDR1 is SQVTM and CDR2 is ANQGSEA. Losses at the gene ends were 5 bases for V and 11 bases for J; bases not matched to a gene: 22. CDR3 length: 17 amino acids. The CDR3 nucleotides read TGCAGCGTTCGGGTACAGGGGGCAGGGCGGCATGGAGGGGCCCAGCATTTT. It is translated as CSVRVQGAGRHGGAQHF. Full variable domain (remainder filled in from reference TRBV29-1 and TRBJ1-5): SAVISQKPSRDICQRGTSLTIQCQVDSQVTMMFWYRQQPGQSLTLIATANQGSEATYESGFVIDKFPISRPNLTFSTLTVSNMSPEDSSIYLCSVRVQGAGRHGGAQHFGDGTRLSIL.

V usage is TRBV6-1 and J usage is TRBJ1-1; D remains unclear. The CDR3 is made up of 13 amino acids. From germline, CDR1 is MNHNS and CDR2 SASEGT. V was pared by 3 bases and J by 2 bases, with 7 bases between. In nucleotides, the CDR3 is TGTGCCAGCAGTGATCATGTTAACACTGAAGCTTTCTTT. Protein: CASSDHVNTEAFF.

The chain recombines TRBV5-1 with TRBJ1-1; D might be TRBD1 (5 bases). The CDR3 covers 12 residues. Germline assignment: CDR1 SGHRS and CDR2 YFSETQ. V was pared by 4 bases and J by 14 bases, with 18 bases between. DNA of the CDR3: TGCGCCAGCAGCATTACCGGGACGGAACCGTTCTTT. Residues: CASSITGTEPFF.

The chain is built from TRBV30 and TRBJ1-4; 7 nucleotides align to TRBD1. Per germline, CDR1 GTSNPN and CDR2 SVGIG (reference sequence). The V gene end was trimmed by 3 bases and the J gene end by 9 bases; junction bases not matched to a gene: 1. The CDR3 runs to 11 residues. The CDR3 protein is CAWRTGKKLFF. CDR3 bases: TGTGCCTGGAGGACAGGGAAAAAACTGTTTTTT. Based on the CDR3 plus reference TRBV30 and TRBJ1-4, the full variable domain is SQTIHQWPATLVQPVGSPLSLECTVEGTSNPNLYWYRQAAGRGLQLLFYSVGIGQISSEVPQNLSASRPQDRQFILSSKKLLLSDSGFYLCAWRTGKKLFFGSGTQLSVL.

The CDR3: CASSQDPSVPGELFF. The CDR3 DNA reads as TGTGCCAGCAGCCAAGATCCGTCAGTTCCTGGGGAGCTGTTTTTT. V gene TRBV14 combines with J gene TRBJ2-2; D gene unclear. The CDR3 consists of 15 residues. Trimming pared 0 bases from V and 8 bases from J, leaving 13 bases between. Germline V CDR1 and CDR2: SGHDN, FVKESK. Using reference TRBV14 and TRBJ2-2 for the parts outside the CDR3, the full variable domain is EAGVTQFPSHSVIEKGQTVTLRCDPISGHDNLYWYRRVMGKEIKFLLHFVKESKQDESGMPNNRFLAERTGGTYSTLKVQPAELEDSGVYFCASSQDPSVPGELFFGEGSRLTVL.

CDR3 residues: CASSQQPGLSSGANVLTF. Written as DNA, the CDR3 is TGTGCCAGCAGCCAACAGCCGGGCCTTAGCTCTGGGGCCAACGTCCTGACTTTC. V is TRBV7-6 and J is TRBJ2-6; no reliable D call. CDR3 length equals 18 residues. The germline V and J ends were trimmed by 5 bases and 0 bases, with 17 bases remaining between them. Germline V lookup: CDR1 SGHVS, CDR2 FNYEAQ. The full variable domain, in which reference TRBV7-6 and TRBJ2-6 provide the parts outside the CDR3, is GAGVSQSPRYKVTKRGQDVALRCDPISGHVSLYWYRQALGQGPEFLTYFNYEAQQDKSGLPNDRFSAERPEGSISTLTIQRTEQRDSAMYRCASSQQPGLSSGANVLTFGAGSRLTVL.

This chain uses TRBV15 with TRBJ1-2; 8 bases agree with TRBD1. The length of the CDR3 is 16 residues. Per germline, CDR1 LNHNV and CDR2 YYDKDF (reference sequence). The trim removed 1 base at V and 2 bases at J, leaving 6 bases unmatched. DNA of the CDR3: TGTGCCACCAGCAGAGGGACAGGGAACTACAACTATGGCTACACCTTC. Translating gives CATSRGTGNYNYGYTF.

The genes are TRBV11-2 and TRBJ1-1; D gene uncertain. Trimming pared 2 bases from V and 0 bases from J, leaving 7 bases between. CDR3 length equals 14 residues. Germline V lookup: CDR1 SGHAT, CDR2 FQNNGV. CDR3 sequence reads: CASSLFVVNTEAFF. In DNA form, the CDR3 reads TGTGCCAGCAGCTTATTTGTGGTGAACACTGAAGCTTTCTTT.

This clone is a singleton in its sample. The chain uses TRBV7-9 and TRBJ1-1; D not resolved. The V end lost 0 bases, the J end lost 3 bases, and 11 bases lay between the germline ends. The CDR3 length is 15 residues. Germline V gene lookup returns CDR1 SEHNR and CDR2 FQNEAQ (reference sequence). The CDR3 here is CASSLALSPDTEAFF. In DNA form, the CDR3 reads TGTGCCAGCAGCTTAGCGCTATCACCCGACACTGAAGCTTTCTTT.

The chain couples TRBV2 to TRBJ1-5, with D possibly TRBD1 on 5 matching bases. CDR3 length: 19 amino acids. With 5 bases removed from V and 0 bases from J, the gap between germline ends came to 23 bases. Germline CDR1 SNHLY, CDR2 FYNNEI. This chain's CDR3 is CASSLGPGPLATSNQPQHF. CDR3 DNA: TGTGCCAGCAGTCTAGGACCGGGACCCCTCGCGACTAGCAATCAGCCCCAGCATTTT.

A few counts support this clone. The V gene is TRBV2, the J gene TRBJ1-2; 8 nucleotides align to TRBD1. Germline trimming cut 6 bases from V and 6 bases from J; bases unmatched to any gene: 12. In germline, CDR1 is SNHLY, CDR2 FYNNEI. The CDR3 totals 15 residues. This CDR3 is CASRDREGTIHGYTF. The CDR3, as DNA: TGTGCCAGCAGGGACAGGGAAGGGACTATCCATGGCTACACCTTC. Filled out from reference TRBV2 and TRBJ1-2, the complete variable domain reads EPEVTQTPSHQVTQMGQEVILRCVPISNHLYFYWYRQILGQKVEFLVSFYNNEISEKSEIFDDQFSVERPDGSNFTLKIRSTKLEDSAMYFCASRDREGTIHGYTFGSGTRLTVV.

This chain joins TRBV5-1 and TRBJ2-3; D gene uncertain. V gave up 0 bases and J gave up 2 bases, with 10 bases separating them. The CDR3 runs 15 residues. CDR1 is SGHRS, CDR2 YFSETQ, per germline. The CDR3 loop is CASSLGLYSTDTQYF. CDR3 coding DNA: TGCGCCAGCAGCTTGGGACTTTACTCCACAGATACGCAGTATTTT.